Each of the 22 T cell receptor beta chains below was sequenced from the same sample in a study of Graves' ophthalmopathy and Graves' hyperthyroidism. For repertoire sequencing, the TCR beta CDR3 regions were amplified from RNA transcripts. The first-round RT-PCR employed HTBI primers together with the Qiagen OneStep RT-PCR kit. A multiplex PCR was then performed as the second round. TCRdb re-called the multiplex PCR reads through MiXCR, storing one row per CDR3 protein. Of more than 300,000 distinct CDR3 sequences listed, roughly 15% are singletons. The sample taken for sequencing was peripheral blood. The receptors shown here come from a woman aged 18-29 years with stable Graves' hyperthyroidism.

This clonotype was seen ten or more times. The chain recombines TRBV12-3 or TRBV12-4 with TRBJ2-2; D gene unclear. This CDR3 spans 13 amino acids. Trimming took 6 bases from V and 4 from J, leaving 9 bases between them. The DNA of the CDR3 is TGTGCCAGCAGCCCGGTCCCCACCGGGGAGCTGTTTTTT. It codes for CASSPVPTGELFF.

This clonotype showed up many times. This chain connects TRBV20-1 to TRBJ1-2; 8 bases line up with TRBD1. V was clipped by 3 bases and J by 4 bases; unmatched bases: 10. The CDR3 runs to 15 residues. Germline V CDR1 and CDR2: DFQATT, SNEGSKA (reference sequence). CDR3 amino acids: CSASPDRERGYGYTF. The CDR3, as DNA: TGCAGTGCTAGCCCGGACAGGGAGAGAGGCTATGGCTACACCTTC.

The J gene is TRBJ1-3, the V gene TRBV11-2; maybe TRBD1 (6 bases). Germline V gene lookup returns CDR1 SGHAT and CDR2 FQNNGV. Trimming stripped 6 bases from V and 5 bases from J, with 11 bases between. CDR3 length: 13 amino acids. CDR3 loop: CASRPQGRNTIYF. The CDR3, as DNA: TGTGCCAGCAGACCCCAGGGGCGAAACACCATATATTTT.

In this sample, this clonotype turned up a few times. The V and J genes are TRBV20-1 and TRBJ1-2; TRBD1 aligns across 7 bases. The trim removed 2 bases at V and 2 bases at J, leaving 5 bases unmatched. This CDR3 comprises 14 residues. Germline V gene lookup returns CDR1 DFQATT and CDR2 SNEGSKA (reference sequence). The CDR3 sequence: CSARSLTGNYGYTF. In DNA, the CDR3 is TGCAGTGCTAGATCCCTGACAGGGAACTATGGCTACACCTTC.

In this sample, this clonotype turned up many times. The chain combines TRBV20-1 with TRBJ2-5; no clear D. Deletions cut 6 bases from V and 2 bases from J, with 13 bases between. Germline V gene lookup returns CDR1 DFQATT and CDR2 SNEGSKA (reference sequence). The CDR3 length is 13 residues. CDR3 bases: TGCAGTGCGACCCCCTTTGATCAAGAGACCCAGTACTTC. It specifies CSATPFDQETQYF.

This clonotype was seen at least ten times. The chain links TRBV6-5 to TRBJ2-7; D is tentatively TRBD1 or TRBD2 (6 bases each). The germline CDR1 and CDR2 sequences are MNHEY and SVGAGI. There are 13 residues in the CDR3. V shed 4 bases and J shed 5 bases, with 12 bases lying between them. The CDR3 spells CASSSRGEDEQYF. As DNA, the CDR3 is TGTGCCAGCAGTTCGAGGGGGGAGGACGAGCAGTACTTC.

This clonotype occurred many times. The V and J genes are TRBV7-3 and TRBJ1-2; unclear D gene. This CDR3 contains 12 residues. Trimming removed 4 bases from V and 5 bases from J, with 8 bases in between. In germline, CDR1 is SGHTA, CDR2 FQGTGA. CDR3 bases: TGTGCCAGCAGCTCCCCCCGGTATGGCTACACCTTC. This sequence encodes CASSSPRYGYTF.

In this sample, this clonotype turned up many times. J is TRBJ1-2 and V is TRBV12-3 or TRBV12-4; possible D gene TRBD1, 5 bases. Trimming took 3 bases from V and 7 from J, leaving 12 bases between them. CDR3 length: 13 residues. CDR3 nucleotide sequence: TGTGCCAGCAGTTTCAGGGTTTCGGGTGGCTACACCTTC. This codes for CASSFRVSGGYTF.

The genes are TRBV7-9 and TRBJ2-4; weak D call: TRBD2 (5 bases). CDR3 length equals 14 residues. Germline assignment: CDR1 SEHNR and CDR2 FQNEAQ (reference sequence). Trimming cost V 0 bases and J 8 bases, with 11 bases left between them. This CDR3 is CASSLAHPGYIQYF. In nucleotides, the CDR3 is TGTGCCAGCAGCTTAGCGCATCCGGGGTACATTCAGTACTTC.

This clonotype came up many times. CDR3 sequence (DNA): TGTGCCAGCAGTCTCCGCTCGGGTTCGGACACTGAAGCTTTCTTT. Its translation: CASSLRSGSDTEAFF. The chain joins TRBV12-3 or TRBV12-4 to TRBJ1-1, with D unresolved. V dropped 5 bases and J dropped 3 bases, with 16 bases sitting between them. The CDR3 runs to 15 residues.

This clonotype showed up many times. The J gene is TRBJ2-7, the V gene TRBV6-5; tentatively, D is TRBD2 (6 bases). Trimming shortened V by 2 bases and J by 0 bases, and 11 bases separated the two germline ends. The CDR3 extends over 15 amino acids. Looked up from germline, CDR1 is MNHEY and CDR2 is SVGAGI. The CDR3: CASSYAAGTSYEQYF. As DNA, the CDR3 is TGTGCCAGCAGTTACGCGGCGGGGACCTCCTACGAGCAGTACTTC.

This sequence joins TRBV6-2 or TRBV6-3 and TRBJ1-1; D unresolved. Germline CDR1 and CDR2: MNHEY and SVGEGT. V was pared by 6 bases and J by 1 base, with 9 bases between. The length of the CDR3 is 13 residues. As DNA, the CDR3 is TGTGCCAGCAGAGCCACTCGGAACACTGAAGCTTTCTTT. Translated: CASRATRNTEAFF.

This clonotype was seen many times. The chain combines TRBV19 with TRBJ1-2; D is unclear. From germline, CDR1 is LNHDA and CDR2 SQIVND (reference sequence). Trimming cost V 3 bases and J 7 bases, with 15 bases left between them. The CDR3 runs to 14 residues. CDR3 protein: CASSMRRGVSGYTF. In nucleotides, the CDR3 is TGTGCCAGTAGTATGAGGCGGGGAGTGTCTGGCTACACCTTC.

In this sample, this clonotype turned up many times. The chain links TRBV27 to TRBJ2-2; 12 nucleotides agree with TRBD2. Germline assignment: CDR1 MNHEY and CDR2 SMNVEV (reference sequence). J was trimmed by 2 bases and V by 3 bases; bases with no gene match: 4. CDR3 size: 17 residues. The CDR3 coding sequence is TGTGCCAGCAGTTTGGCTAGCGGGGGGGGAAACACCGGGGAGCTGTTTTTT. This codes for CASSLASGGGNTGELFF.

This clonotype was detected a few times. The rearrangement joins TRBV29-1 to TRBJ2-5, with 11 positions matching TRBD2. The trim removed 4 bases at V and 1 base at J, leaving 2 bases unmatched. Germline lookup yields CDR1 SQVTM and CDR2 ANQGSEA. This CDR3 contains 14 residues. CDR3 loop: CSVGLAGGQETQYF. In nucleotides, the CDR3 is TGCAGCGTTGGGCTAGCGGGGGGCCAAGAGACCCAGTACTTC.

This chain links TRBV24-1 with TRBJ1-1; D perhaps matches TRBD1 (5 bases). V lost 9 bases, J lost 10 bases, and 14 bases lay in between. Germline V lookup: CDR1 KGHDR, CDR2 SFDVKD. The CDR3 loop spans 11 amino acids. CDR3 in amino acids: CATGDGVGAFF. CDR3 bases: TGTGCCACCGGGGACGGGGTCGGAGCTTTCTTT.

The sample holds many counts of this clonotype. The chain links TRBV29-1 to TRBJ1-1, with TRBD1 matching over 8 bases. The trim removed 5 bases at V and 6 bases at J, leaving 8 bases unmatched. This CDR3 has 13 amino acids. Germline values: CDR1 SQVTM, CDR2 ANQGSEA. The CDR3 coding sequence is TGCAGCGTTCAACAGGGGGGTATCCCTGAAGCTTTCTTT. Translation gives CSVQQGGIPEAFF. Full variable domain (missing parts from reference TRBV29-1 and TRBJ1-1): SAVISQKPSRDICQRGTSLTIQCQVDSQVTMMFWYRQQPGQSLTLIATANQGSEATYESGFVIDKFPISRPNLTFSTLTVSNMSPEDSSIYLCSVQQGGIPEAFFGQGTRLTVV.

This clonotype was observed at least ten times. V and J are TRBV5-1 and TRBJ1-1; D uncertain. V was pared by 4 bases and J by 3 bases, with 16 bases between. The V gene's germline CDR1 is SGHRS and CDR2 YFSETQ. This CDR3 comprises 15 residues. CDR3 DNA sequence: TGCGCCAGCAGCCCCGTAGGAGGTCGGGACACTGAAGCTTTCTTT. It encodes CASSPVGGRDTEAFF.

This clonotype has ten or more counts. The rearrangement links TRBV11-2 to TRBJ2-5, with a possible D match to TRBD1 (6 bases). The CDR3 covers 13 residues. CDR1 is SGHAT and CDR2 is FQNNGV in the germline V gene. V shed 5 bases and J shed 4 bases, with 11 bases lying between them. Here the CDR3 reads CASSVTGLETQYF. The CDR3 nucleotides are TGTGCCAGCAGCGTTACAGGGTTAGAGACCCAGTACTTC.

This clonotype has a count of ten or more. The CDR3 sequence is CASSYLGQGVPAFYEQYF. The CDR3 bases are TGTGCCAGCAGTTACCTTGGACAGGGGGTTCCCGCCTTCTACGAGCAGTACTTC. This rearrangement joins TRBV6-2 or TRBV6-3 to TRBJ2-7, with TRBD1 matching 10 bases. The V gene's germline CDR1 is MNHEY and CDR2 SVGEGT. V gave up 2 bases and J gave up 3 bases; unmatched junction bases: 13. The CDR3 runs to 18 residues.

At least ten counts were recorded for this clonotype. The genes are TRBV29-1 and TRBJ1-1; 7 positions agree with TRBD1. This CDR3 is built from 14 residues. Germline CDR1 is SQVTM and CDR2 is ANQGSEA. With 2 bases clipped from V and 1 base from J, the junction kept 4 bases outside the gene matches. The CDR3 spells CSVESTGENTEAFF. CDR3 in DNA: TGCAGCGTTGAAAGCACAGGGGAGAACACTGAAGCTTTCTTT.

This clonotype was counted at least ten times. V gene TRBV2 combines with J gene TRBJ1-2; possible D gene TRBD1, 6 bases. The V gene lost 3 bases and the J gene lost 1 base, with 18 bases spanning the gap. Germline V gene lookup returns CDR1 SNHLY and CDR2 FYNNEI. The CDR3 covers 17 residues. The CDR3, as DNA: TGTGCCAGCAGTGACCCAAAGGACAGCCTCCTTAACTATGGCTACACCTTC. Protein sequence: CASSDPKDSLLNYGYTF.